This T cell receptor beta chain derives from a study of shared clonotypes between healthy human individuals (TCRdb year 2020). Background on the whole study: Three men and two women, aged 18 to 49 years, made up the cohort. For each donor, CD4 naive and CD4 memory were each given three plates, CD8 naive was given two plates, and CD8 memory was given one plate. To estimate repertoire size and how much clonotype sharing occurs between individuals, the study deeply sequenced the blood TCR repertoires of about 5 healthy adults. Different laboratories and diverse techniques were used to prepare libraries and sequence TCR repertoires, to increase sequencing depth and limit assay-specific biases. Leukapheresis yielded between about 0.94 and 9.5 billion PBMCs per donor.

Healthy HIV-negative adults with no recently reported acute infections or vaccinations were included as donors. Every donor was a Caucasian adult living in Nashville, Tennessee, USA. CD8 memory samples combined magnetically selected CD45RO+ cells with CCR7-negative CD45RA+ effector memory (TemRA) cells. Blood was collected by leukapheresis, and PBMCs were isolated by Ficoll-Histopaque density gradient centrifugation and then cryopreserved in liquid nitrogen vapor phase. Analytical flow cytometry was used to check the purity and quantity of each magnetically sorted T cell population. Genomic DNA was isolated from each sorted fraction and quantified by UV absorbance on a Nanodrop 2000c. Using the deep immunoSEQ assay, multiplex PCR amplified TCR CDR3 regions from genomic DNA. Extracted genomic DNA from each cell subset was spread evenly across all wells of several immunoSEQ 96-well plates, with each plate serving as a replicate. For sorted subsets, each replicate PCR was loaded with approximately 0.2 ug genomic DNA, equivalent to some 27,000 T cell genomes. The purified libraries were quantified using a Qubit 3.0 fluorometer, sized with a Bioanalyzer 2100, and then quantified again using the KAPA Library Quantification kit. Each immunoSEQ 96-well plate was sequenced on its own single-read 150-cycle Illumina NextSeq 550 flow cell. The study's own analysis went as follows. Because the immunoSEQ output held only junctional sequences and lacked quality scores, the filtering could not match the filtering applied to full-length reads. To assign V/J genes and CDR3, sequences were annotated against IMGT germline references using PyIR, a Python wrapper for IgBLAST v1.9. Reads with weak V/J assignments (E-value above 1e-6), missing CDR3, stop codons, out-of-frame junctions, or ambiguous translated residues were removed. V3J clonotypes were defined as sequences sharing an identical inferred V gene, J gene, and CDR3 amino acid sequence. Percentage overlap between repertoires was computed as shared unique clonotypes divided by the size of the smaller repertoire. Repertoire richness was assessed with RTK rarefaction, the Chao1 estimator, and Recon v2.1 estimates of unobserved clonotypes. Generation probabilities for all TCRbeta clonotypes obtained by the gDNA method from a few donors were computed using OLGA. TCRdb stores this immuneACCESS table with in-frame sequences only. Part of the clones is absent; in the studies checked, under half of the shortfall reflects unresolved V genes, and no reason is known for the rest. V and J calls and clone size are as listed in that table; D and trimming were resolved from the DNA. The sample has about 110,000 clones on record, more than 65% of them singletons. The top ten clonotypes cover around 25% of the sample.

Remarks on this clone: No cognate antigen has been identified for it. Base qualities are missing; no much larger clone stands one base away.

Overall results and qualifications from the work: Rarefaction of sorted-subset datasets indicated incomplete sequencing despite the large sequencing depth. Sampling was restricted to blood, and TCR repertoires in tissues likely differ from the TCR repertoires found in blood. Because the study included only a small number of donors, the genetic and exposure-history diversity represented was limited. Naive subsets generally had larger estimated clonotype richness than memory subsets did. Higher generation probabilities were observed for clonotypes shared by all four sorted-subset donors than for non-shared clonotypes. Sharing across a few donors was observed for about 5% of naive CD4, about 3.2% of naive CD8, about 2.5% of memory CD4, and 0.4% of memory CD8 clonotypes. Based on pairwise subsampling, the degree of clonotype sharing among donors was expected to be affected by sequencing depth.

The CDR1 and CDR2 encoded by the germline V gene (reference sequence) are WNHNN and SYGVQD. V ends up 3 bases short and J 4 bases short, with an unmatched junction base count of 12. The CDR3 holds 17 amino acids from the cysteine to the phenylalanine. The only DNA kept is the CDR3, 51 bases in frame from the first base. The receptor chain draws on TRBV10-1 and TRBJ1-2, with 9 junctional bases fitting TRBD1. This TCR came from a woman between 25 and 40 years old in good health. Sample: memory CD8+ T cells sorted from blood. The sample's cell subset or site label is to be understood as: CD45RO+ cells pooled with CCR7-negative TemRA cells. The CDR3 amino acid sequence is: CASSDESLGQGLYGYTF. The DNA reads as follows: TGCGCCAGCAGTGATGAATCGTTGGGACAGGGCCTCTATGGCTACACCTTC.